This entry lists 31 T cell receptor beta chains sequenced from one sample in a study of blood T cell repertoires in COVID-19 (dated by TCRdb to the early 2020s). The library was produced with the immunoSEQ multiplex PCR assay. In its TCRdb copy, this immuneACCESS table keeps in-frame sequences only and misses some clones. Where compared with another copy, unresolved V genes explain less than half of these, and the others have no known cause. In all, the sample holds roughly 200,000 clones, and about 85% of those were seen once. 15% to 20% of the sample lies in the top ten. Sequenced input: PBMCs or T cells enriched from blood (not recorded which). The receptors here all came from a man in his forties or fifties who had recovered from COVID-19.

This sequence joins TRBV12-2 and TRBJ1-6; the table assigns TRBD1, which was not confirmed against the DNA. TRBV12-2 is reported as a pseudogene. This CDR3 spans 21 amino acids. CDR3 region: CASRLPIRGTGAFVGNSPLHF. The CDR3 nucleotides read TGTGCAAGTCGCTTACCGATCAGGGGGACAGGGGCTTTCGTTGGTAATTCACCCCTCCACTTT.

The J gene is TRBJ2-2, the V gene TRBV12-2; the table gives TRBD1 as D, unverified against the DNA. TRBV12-2 is a listed pseudogene. The CDR3 runs to 17 residues. This chain's CDR3 is CASRSGPPAPGTGELFF. The CDR3 DNA reads as TGTGCAAGTCGCTCAGGGCCCCCCGCCCCAGGTACCGGGGAGCTGTTTTTT.

The chain combines TRBV2 with TRBJ2-1; TRBD2 agrees at 7 bases. Germline V gene data show CDR1 as SNHLY and CDR2 as FYNNEI. CDR3 length: 14 amino acids. J was trimmed by 8 bases and V by 11 bases; bases with no gene match: 15. The CDR3 bases are TGTGCCCGGGCTGGGGCTAGCGGTAGAGATGAGCAGTTCTTC. Translated, it gives CARAGASGRDEQFF.

The V call is TRBV14, the J call TRBJ2-7; 14 positions match TRBD2. The CDR3 extends over 13 amino acids. With 8 bases clipped from V and 4 bases from J, the junction kept 1 base outside the gene matches. Germline values: CDR1 SGHDN, CDR2 FVKESK. The CDR3 loop is CASGTSGSYEQYF. As DNA, the CDR3 is TGTGCCAGCGGGACTAGCGGGAGTTACGAGCAGTACTTC. Full variable domain (outside the CDR3, taken from reference TRBV14 and TRBJ2-7): EAGVTQFPSHSVIEKGQTVTLRCDPISGHDNLYWYRRVMGKEIKFLLHFVKESKQDESGMPNNRFLAERTGGTYSTLKVQPAELEDSGVYFCASGTSGSYEQYFGPGTRLTVT.

V and J are TRBV29-1 and TRBJ1-1; D is ambiguous. V lost 0 bases to trimming and J lost 4 bases, with 9 bases between them. CDR1 is SQVTM, CDR2 ANQGSEA, per germline. The CDR3 consists of 13 residues. The CDR3 DNA reads TGCAGCGTTGAAGATAACCTCGGCACTGAAGCTTTCTTT. Translated, it gives CSVEDNLGTEAFF.

This clone has just one count. Written as DNA, the CDR3 is TGTGCCAGCAGTGAATGGGGCAGGGCCTACGAGCAGTACTTC. It encodes CASSEWGRAYEQYF. The chain joins TRBV6-1 to TRBJ2-7; weak D call: TRBD1 (5 bases). Trimming took off 2 bases at V and 2 bases at J, with 10 bases between the two ends. Germline CDR1 is MNHNS and CDR2 is SASEGT. CDR3 size: 14 residues.

The chain recombines TRBV28 with TRBJ2-7; tentative D call: TRBD2 (5 bases). Germline CDR1 reads MDHEN; CDR2 reads SYDVKM. The ends were cut back, 6 bases at V and 4 bases at J, with 19 bases in the middle. The CDR3 runs 15 residues. The CDR3 DNA reads TGTGCCAGCAGCCCCCCCGGTGGGCGCGGGTACGAGCAGTACTTC. Translation gives CASSPPGGRGYEQYF.

The chain combines TRBV10-3 with TRBJ2-7; 9 positions agree with TRBD1. Unmatched junction bases numbered 4, after V lost 4 bases and J lost 3 bases. This CDR3 is built from 14 residues. CDR1 is ENHRY and CDR2 is SYGVKD in the germline V gene. The CDR3 DNA sequence: TGTGCCATCAGTGGCGGGACAGGGAACTACGAGCAGTACTTC. It encodes CAISGGTGNYEQYF.

The chain has TRBV7-2 and TRBJ2-1; 11 bases fit TRBD2. Germline-derived CDR1 and CDR2 are SGHTA and FQGNSA. V shed 0 bases and J 4 bases; nucleotides not matched to a gene: 5. This CDR3 comprises 17 residues. The CDR3 spells CASSLASGTSGYNEQFF. The CDR3 DNA reads as TGTGCCAGCAGCTTAGCGTCCGGGACTAGCGGTTACAATGAGCAGTTCTTC.

The chain is built from TRBV24-1 and TRBJ2-2; 10 nucleotides line up with TRBD2. Germline assignment: CDR1 KGHDR and CDR2 SFDVKD. The CDR3 is 16 amino acids. Germline trimming cut 4 bases from V and 3 bases from J; bases unmatched to any gene: 4. CDR3 in amino acids: CATSDPAGGDTGELFF. CDR3 DNA: TGTGCCACCAGTGACCCAGCGGGAGGGGACACCGGGGAGCTGTTTTTT.

The chain carries TRBV27 and TRBJ1-2; maybe TRBD1 (5 bases). The CDR3 sequence is 15 residues long. Trimming removed 0 bases from V and 5 bases from J, with 13 bases in between. Germline loops: CDR1 MNHEY, CDR2 SMNVEV (reference sequence). As DNA, the CDR3 is TGTGCCAGCAGTTTATCGCCGACGGGGGTGTATGGCTACACCTTC. Translating it yields CASSLSPTGVYGYTF.

V is TRBV15 and J is TRBJ2-1; 8 nucleotides agree with TRBD2. V was pared by 8 bases and J by 3 bases, with 9 bases of the junction left unmatched. The CDR3 has 15 residues. The V gene's germline CDR1 is LNHNV and CDR2 YYDKDF (reference sequence). The CDR3 DNA follows: TGTGCCACCGCTCCTTCTAGCGGGTACTACAATGAGCAGTTCTTC. This codes for CATAPSSGYYNEQFF. Full variable domain (rest looked up from reference TRBV15 and TRBJ2-1): DAMVIQNPRYQVTQFGKPVTLSCSQTLNHNVMYWYQQKSSQAPKLLFHYYDKDFNNEADTPDNFQSRRPNTSFCFLDIRSPGLGDTAMYLCATAPSSGYYNEQFFGPGTRLTVL.

The chain joins TRBV9 to TRBJ1-2; possible D gene TRBD1, 6 bases. Germline V gene lookup returns CDR1 SGDLS and CDR2 YYNGEE. The length of the CDR3 is 16 residues. With 4 bases removed from V and 6 bases from J, the gap between germline ends came to 22 bases. CDR3: CASSSHAGAEGNGYTF. In DNA form, the CDR3 reads TGTGCCAGCAGCTCCCACGCGGGGGCAGAAGGGAATGGCTACACCTTC.

The chain is built from TRBV29-1 and TRBJ1-3, with 7 bases identical to TRBD1. V shed 6 bases, J shed 2 bases, and the junction held 4 bases outside the gene matches. Looked up from germline, CDR1 is SQVTM and CDR2 is ANQGSEA. The length of the CDR3 is 13 residues. The DNA for the CDR3 is TGCAGCGTGCAGACAGGGACTGGAAACACCATATATTTT. It is translated as CSVQTGTGNTIYF.

The chain has TRBV2 and TRBJ2-3; 11 bases match TRBD2. Per germline, CDR1 SNHLY and CDR2 FYNNEI. CDR3 length: 16 residues. Germline trimming cut 7 bases from V and 5 bases from J; bases unmatched to any gene: 11. The CDR3 DNA reads TGTGCCAGCACCAGGCTAGCGGGAGGAAAACTAGATACGCAGTATTTT. Its protein product is CASTRLAGGKLDTQYF.

The chain joins TRBV24-1 to TRBJ1-5; tentatively, D is TRBD1 (5 bases). The germline CDR1 and CDR2 sequences are KGHDR and SFDVKD. The CDR3 extends over 14 amino acids. V was trimmed by 8 bases and J by 2 bases, leaving 12 bases between them. CDR3 sequence: CATIRGSGNQPQHF. In DNA form, the CDR3 reads TGTGCCACCATAAGGGGTTCTGGCAATCAGCCCCAGCATTTT.

The chain recombines TRBV7-3 with TRBJ2-1, with TRBD2 matching 10 bases. CDR3 length: 16 residues. The germline V gene has CDR1 SGHTA and CDR2 FQGTGA. Trimming cost V 5 bases and J 5 bases; bases outside gene matches: 9. CDR3 coding DNA: TGTGCCAGCAGCCGAGAAAGGACTAGCGGCCACAATGAGCAGTTCTTC. It is translated as CASSRERTSGHNEQFF.

The J gene is TRBJ1-2, the V gene TRBV9; 9 bases are shared with TRBD1. V lost 0 bases and J lost 3; bases outside the gene matches: 6. The CDR3 is made up of 16 amino acids. Germline V lookup: CDR1 SGDLS, CDR2 YYNGEE. This chain's CDR3 is CASSVGTGVADYGYTF. For the CDR3, the DNA is TGTGCCAGCAGCGTAGGGACAGGGGTCGCGGACTATGGCTACACCTTC.

The chain combines TRBV7-9 with TRBJ2-3; the match to TRBD1 covers 10 bases. This CDR3 has 17 residues. CDR1 is SEHNR and CDR2 is FQNEAQ in the germline V gene (reference sequence). The V and J ends lost 3 bases and 4 bases, in that order; junction bases with no gene match: 10. CDR3 nucleotide sequence: TGTGCCAGCAGCTTGGTCCGGGACAGGGGAGTTTCAGATACGCAGTATTTT. Its protein is CASSLVRDRGVSDTQYF.

Of note for this clone: In the same sample, other DNA sequences code for this CDR3. The rearrangement uses TRBV5-1 and TRBJ2-7, with 9 bases fitting TRBD2. The CDR3 extends over 18 amino acids. Losses at the gene ends were 0 bases for V and 0 bases for J; bases not matched to a gene: 10. Germline V gene data show CDR1 as SGHRS and CDR2 as YFSETQ. CDR3 amino acids: CASSLGGSGSPSSYEQYF. The CDR3 DNA reads TGCGCCAGCAGCTTGGGTGGTAGCGGGAGCCCTAGCTCCTACGAGCAGTACTTC.

The J gene is TRBJ2-1, the V gene TRBV5-1; 9 bases map to TRBD2. The CDR3 totals 15 residues. V lost 2 bases, J lost 7 bases, and 7 bases stayed unmatched. Germline values: CDR1 SGHRS, CDR2 YFSETQ. CDR3 region: CASSLYRLAENEQFF. The CDR3 DNA sequence: TGCGCCAGCAGCTTATACAGACTAGCGGAAAATGAGCAGTTCTTC.

The chain combines TRBV9 with TRBJ2-7; 9 bases are shared with TRBD2. This CDR3 spans 15 amino acids. Germline-derived CDR1 and CDR2 are SGDLS and YYNGEE. With V trimmed by 3 bases and J by 3 bases, 7 bases remained unmatched. The CDR3 DNA sequence: TGTGCCAGCAGCGCTACCGGACTAGCGAGCTACGAGCAGTACTTC. Translated, it gives CASSATGLASYEQYF.

In this sample, this clone turned up a few times. The gene calls are TRBV30 and TRBJ2-7, with D possibly being TRBD2 (6 bases). The germline CDR1 and CDR2 sequences are GTSNPN and SVGIG (reference sequence). Trimming pared 0 bases from V and 2 bases from J, leaving 11 bases between. The CDR3 length is 14 residues. CDR3 DNA: TGTGCCTGGAGTGTCGGGCGGGAACCCTACGAGCAGTACTTC. Translation: CAWSVGREPYEQYF.

The chain links TRBV11-3 to TRBJ2-1; 9 bases match TRBD2. The V gene end was trimmed by 6 bases and the J gene end by 6 bases; junction bases not matched to a gene: 3. Germline V gives CDR1 SGHNT, CDR2 YENEEA. The CDR3 spans 13 residues. CDR3 in DNA: TGTGCCAGCAGAACTAGCGGGTTCAATGAGCAGTTCTTC. Encoded protein: CASRTSGFNEQFF.

The V and J genes are TRBV6-1 and TRBJ1-2; tentatively, D is TRBD1 (6 bases). The CDR3 is 16 residues long. Germline V gene data show CDR1 as MNHNS and CDR2 as SASEGT. V lost 0 bases to trimming and J lost 8 bases, with 19 bases between them. The CDR3 nucleotides are TGTGCCAGCAGTGAAGCCGACGGACACCAGGGGTACGGCTACACCTTC. Its translation: CASSEADGHQGYGYTF.

The chain is built from TRBV6-5 and TRBJ2-5, with D perhaps TRBD2 (7 bases). The CDR3 length is 14 residues. The V end was cut by 3 bases, the J end by 5 bases, with 13 bases between. The germline V gene has CDR1 MNHEY and CDR2 SVGAGI. Here the CDR3 DNA reads TGTGCCAGCAGTTATGACAGGACTAGGGAGACCCAGTACTTC. Translating it yields CASSYDRTRETQYF.

The J gene is TRBJ2-7, the V gene TRBV7-2, with D possibly being TRBD1 (6 bases). The CDR3 loop spans 14 amino acids. Per the germline V gene, CDR1 is SGHTA and CDR2 is FQGNSA. The V gene lost 5 bases and the J gene lost 2 bases, with 13 bases spanning the gap. DNA of the CDR3: TGTGCCAGCAGCCTAGGGGGAGTGGCCTACGAGCAGTACTTC. The encoded protein is CASSLGGVAYEQYF.

This chain connects TRBV4-3 to TRBJ2-7; the D gene is possibly TRBD2 (6 bases). Trimming pared 3 bases from V and 6 bases from J, leaving 15 bases between. Germline assignment: CDR1 LGHNA and CDR2 YSLEER. The CDR3 is 14 amino acids. CDR3 loop: CASSQGGAPLEQYF. The CDR3 DNA reads TGCGCCAGCAGCCAGGGGGGAGCTCCACTCGAGCAGTACTTC.

This clone was observed once. The chain links TRBV6-1 to TRBJ1-5, with D maybe TRBD1 (5 bases). V dropped 1 base and J dropped 6 bases, with 16 bases sitting between them. This CDR3 is built from 16 residues. CDR1 is MNHNS and CDR2 is SASEGT in the germline V gene. The CDR3 loop is CASSEEYRSPGQPQHF. CDR3 DNA sequence: TGTGCCAGCAGTGAAGAGTACAGGAGTCCGGGTCAGCCCCAGCATTTT.

CDR3 protein: CASSSGQGAETQYF. In nucleotides, the CDR3 is TGTGCCAGCAGCTCGGGACAGGGGGCTGAGACCCAGTACTTC. The J gene is TRBJ2-5, the V gene TRBV11-3; 12 nucleotides agree with TRBD1. Per the germline V gene, CDR1 is SGHNT and CDR2 is YENEEA. This CDR3 spans 14 amino acids. Trimming removed 4 bases from V and 5 bases from J; junction bases left unmatched: 2. Full variable domain (outside the CDR3, taken from reference TRBV11-3 and TRBJ2-5): EAGVVQSPRYKIIEKKQPVAFWCNPISGHNTLYWYLQNLGQGPELLIRYENEEAVDDSQLPKDRFSAERLKGVDSTLKIQPAELGDSAVYLCASSSGQGAETQYFGPGTRLLVL.

CDR3 in amino acids: CASSPVVPNYGYTF. The CDR3 nucleotides read TGTGCCAGCTCACCCGTAGTTCCTAACTATGGCTACACCTTC. The chain recombines TRBV18 with TRBJ1-2, with no clear D. The CDR3 extends over 14 amino acids. V was trimmed by 3 bases and J by 0 bases, leaving 8 bases between them. CDR1 is KGHSH, CDR2 LQKENI, per germline.